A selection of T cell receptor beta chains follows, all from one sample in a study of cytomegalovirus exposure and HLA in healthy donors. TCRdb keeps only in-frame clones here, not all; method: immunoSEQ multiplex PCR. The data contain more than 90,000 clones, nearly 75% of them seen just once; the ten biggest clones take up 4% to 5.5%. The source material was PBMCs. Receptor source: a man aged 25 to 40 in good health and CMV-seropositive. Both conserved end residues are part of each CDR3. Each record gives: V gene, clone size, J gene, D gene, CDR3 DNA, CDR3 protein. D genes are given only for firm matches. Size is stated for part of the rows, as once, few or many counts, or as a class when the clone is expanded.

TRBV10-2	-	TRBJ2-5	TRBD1	TGCGCCAGCAGTGGGCCCTCACAGGGGCTCCAAGAGACCCAGTACTTC	CASSGPSQGLQETQYF
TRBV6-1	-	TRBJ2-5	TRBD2	TGTGCCAGCAGTGAAAGGGCTAGCGGGTTGCGCGAGACCCAGTACTTC	CASSERASGLRETQYF
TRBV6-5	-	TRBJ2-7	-	TGTGCCAGCAGTTCACCAAAGGACTCTTTTTACGAGCAGTACTTC	CASSSPKDSFYEQYF
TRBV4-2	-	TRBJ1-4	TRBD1	TGTGCCAGCAGCCAAGTGATGGGACAGGGTAATGAAAAACTGTTTTTT	CASSQVMGQGNEKLFF
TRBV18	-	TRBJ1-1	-	TGTGCCAGCTCACCGTCCGGGAGGGCCGTTGCTGAAGCTTTCTTT	CASSPSGRAVAEAFF
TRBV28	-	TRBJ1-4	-	TGTGCCAGCAGTCTTCTTCGCGAACTGTTTTTT	CASSLLRELFF
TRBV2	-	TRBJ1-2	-	TGTGCCAGCAGTAGTCCAGGGGACTATGGCTACACCTTC	CASSSPGDYGYTF
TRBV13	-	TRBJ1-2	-	TGTGCCAGCAGCTTATGGGTAGGGGTTTCGTATGGCTACACCTTC	CASSLWVGVSYGYTF
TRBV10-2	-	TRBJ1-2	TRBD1	TGCGCCAGCAGACCCGTGGTGGGGACAGAGCACTATGGCTACACCTTC	CASRPVVGTEHYGYTF
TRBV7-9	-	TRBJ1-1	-	TGTGCCAGCAGCTCTCCCGTAGGGGTTGAGACTGAAGCTTTCTTT	CASSSPVGVETEAFF
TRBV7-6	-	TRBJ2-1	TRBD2	TGTGCCAGCAGCTTAGTTTCTAGCGGGGGTAGCTCCTACAATGAGCAGTTCTTC	CASSLVSSGGSSYNEQFF
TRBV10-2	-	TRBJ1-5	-	TGCGCCAGCAGGAGGGGGGGGAGCAATCAGCCCCAGCATTTT	CASRRGGSNQPQHF
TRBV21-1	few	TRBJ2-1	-	TGTGCCAGCAGCCCTAGTTCGACAGGGCGCAATGAGCAGTTCTTC	CASSPSSTGRNEQFF
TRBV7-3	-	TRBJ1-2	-	TGTGCCAGCAGCCCTGGGCAGGGTTATGGCTACACCTTC	CASSPGQGYGYTF
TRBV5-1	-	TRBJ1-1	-	TGCGCCAGCAGCTCGCTAGCTCCAGGGGACACTGAAGCTTTCTTT	CASSSLAPGDTEAFF
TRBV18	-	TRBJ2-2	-	TGTGCCAGCTCCCTCCAGGGCAACACCGGGGAGCTGTTTTTT	CASSLQGNTGELFF
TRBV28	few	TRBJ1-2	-	TGTGCCAGCAGTCCCCAGGGGATTTACACCTTC	CASSPQGIYTF
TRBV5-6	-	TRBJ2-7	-	TGTGCCAGCAGCGCCACAGAGAGCTCCTACGAGCAGTACTTC	CASSATESSYEQYF
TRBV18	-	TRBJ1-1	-	TGTGCCAGCTCACCGGACGGCCAGGGAGCTTTCTTT	CASSPDGQGAFF
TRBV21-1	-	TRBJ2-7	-	TGTGCCAGCAGCAAACCTTCACGGGACAGGGGCCCGCTGGAATACTTC	CASSKPSRDRGPLEYF
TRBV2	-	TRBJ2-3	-	TGTGCCAGCAGTGAAGGTCGAGCAGATACGCAGTATTTT	CASSEGRADTQYF
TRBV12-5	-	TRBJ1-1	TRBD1	TGTGCTAGTGGCGCCGCCGATATCGGACAGGGGATGAACACTGAAGCTTTCTTT	CASGAADIGQGMNTEAFF
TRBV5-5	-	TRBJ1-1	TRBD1	TGTGCCAGCAGCTTGGCACAGGGGCGGATAGGGGACACTGAAGCTTTCTTT	CASSLAQGRIGDTEAFF
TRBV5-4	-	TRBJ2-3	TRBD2	TGTGCCAGCAGCTTTGGCGGGGGGACGACAGATACGCAGTATTTT	CASSFGGGTTDTQYF
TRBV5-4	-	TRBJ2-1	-	TGTGCCAGCAGCCCGGAGGCACCGGGATTGTACAATGAGCAGTTCTTC	CASSPEAPGLYNEQFF
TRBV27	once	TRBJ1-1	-	TGTGCCAGCCGATGGAGGGGACGGACGACTGAAGCTTTCTTT	CASRWRGRTTEAFF
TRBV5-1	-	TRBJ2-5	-	TGCGCCAGCAGCCCGAACGACAGCCAAGAGACCCAGTACTTC	CASSPNDSQETQYF
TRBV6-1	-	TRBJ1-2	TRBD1	TGTGCCAGCAGTTCGACAAGGGACAGTGGCGGCTACACCTTC	CASSSTRDSGGYTF
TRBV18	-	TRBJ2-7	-	TGTGCCAGCTCACCAGACAGAGACTACGAGCAGTACTTC	CASSPDRDYEQYF
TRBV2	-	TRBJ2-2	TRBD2	TGTGCCAGCACCTGGGGGGGGGTTAGTGGGGAGCTGTTTTTT	CASTWGGVSGELFF
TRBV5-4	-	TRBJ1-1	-	TGTGCCAGCAGCTTGATGACGGGGGGTGTTCAAGCTTTCTTT	CASSLMTGGVQAFF
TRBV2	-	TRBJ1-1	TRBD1	TGTGCCAGCAGCGCGGACAGGGTGAACACTGAAGCTTTCTTT	CASSADRVNTEAFF
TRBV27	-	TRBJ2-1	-	TGTGCCAGCAGTTTCGGGTTTGGCGAGCAGTTCTTC	CASSFGFGEQFF
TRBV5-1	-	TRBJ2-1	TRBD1	TGCGCCAGCAGCGGGCAGGGGGTTTTGAATGAGCAGTTCTTC	CASSGQGVLNEQFF
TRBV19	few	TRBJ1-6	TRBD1	TGTGCCAGTCGCAGGACAGGCTATAATTCACCCCTCCACTTT	CASRRTGYNSPLHF
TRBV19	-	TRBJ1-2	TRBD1	TGTGCCAGTTCGGACAGGGCCTATGCCTATGGCTACCCCTTC	CASSDRAYAYGYPF
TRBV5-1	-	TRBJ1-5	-	TGCGCCAGCAGCCAAAATCCGGGAAAAAACCAGCCCCAGCATTTT	CASSQNPGKNQPQHF
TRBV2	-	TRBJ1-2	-	TGTGCCAGCACCCTCAGTAACTATGGCTACACCTTC	CASTLSNYGYTF
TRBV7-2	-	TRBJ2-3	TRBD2	TGTGCCAGCAACCCACGGGGGGGTAGCACAGATACGCAGTATTTT	CASNPRGGSTDTQYF
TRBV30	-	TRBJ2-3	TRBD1	TGTGCCTGGAGTGTCGTTATCGACGGGACAGGGAGATCAGCAGATACGCAGTATTTT	CAWSVVIDGTGRSADTQYF
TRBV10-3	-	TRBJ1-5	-	TGTGCCATCGCACAGGGTTTGGAAAGCAATCAGCCCCAGCATTTT	CAIAQGLESNQPQHF
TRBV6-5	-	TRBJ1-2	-	TGTGCCAGCAGTTACAACAGCATTAACTATGGCTACACCTTC	CASSYNSINYGYTF
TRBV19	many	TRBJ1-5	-	TGTGCCAGTTGTGCGTCGGAGTTTTATCAGCCCCAGCATTTT	CASCASEFYQPQHF
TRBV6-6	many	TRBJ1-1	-	TGTGCCAGCAGTACGCTGAGGGATGCTGAAGCTTTCTTT	CASSTLRDAEAFF
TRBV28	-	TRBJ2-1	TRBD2	TGTGCCAGCAGTCCCTCACTAGCGGGGTACAATGAGCAGTTCTTC	CASSPSLAGYNEQFF
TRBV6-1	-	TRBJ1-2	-	TGTGCCAGCAGTCCTTCGGGCGCGGGGGGCTACACCTTC	CASSPSGAGGYTF